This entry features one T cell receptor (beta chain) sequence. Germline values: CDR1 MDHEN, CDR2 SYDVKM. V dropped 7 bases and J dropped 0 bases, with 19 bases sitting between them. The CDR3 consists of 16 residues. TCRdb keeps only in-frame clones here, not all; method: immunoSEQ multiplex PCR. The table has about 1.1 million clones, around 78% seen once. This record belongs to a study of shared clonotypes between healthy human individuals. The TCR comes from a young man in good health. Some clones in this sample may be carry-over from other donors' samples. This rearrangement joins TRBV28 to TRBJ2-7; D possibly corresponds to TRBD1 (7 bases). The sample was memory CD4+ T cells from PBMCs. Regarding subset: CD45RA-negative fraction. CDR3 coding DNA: TGTGCCAGCACCTATGGAGGGGGCCTTTCCTCCTACGAGCAGTACTTC. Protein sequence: CASTYGGGLSSYEQYF.